This T cell receptor beta chain originates from a study of lymphopenia after photon versus proton radiotherapy. Study-wide results and limits: After the lymphocyte nadir, photon-treated repertoires showed oligoclonal expansion, especially of CD8+ Temra cells.

The table came from immunoSEQ multiplex PCR; TCRdb's copy has only in-frame clones and leaves some out. Here the sample spans 45,000 to 65,000 clones, around four fifths being singletons. Per the germline V gene, CDR1 is MDHEN and CDR2 is SYDVKM. The ends lost 6 bases at V and 0 bases at J; junction bases unmatched: 1. The CDR3 sequence is 14 residues long. With respect to this clone: Its matching antigen is unknown.

The receptor's source is a middle-aged man with gastric cancer. The rearrangement links TRBV28 to TRBJ1-5, with 8 bases matching TRBD1. The sample here was peripheral blood, taken from a patient treated with photon-based radiotherapy. The CDR3, as DNA: TGTGCCAGCAGCGGACAGGGTAGCAATCAGCCCCAGCATTTT. It encodes CASSGQGSNQPQHF.